These T cell receptor beta chains were read from a single sample in a study of OX40 agonist ivuxolimab in advanced cancers. Method: immunoSEQ multiplex PCR; TCRdb's copy keeps in-frame clones and lacks some. The sample lists tens of thousands of clones, 84% occurring once. Here the sequenced sample was CD4+ or CD8+ T cells sorted from blood, taken in a trial of the OX40 agonist ivuxolimab. These receptors all come from an adult with an advanced solid tumor such as melanoma, head and neck, liver or kidney cancer. CDR3s include the opening cysteine and the closing phenylalanine or tryptophan. D genes are given only for firm matches. Some rows have no size entry. The others give once, few or many, or a class for an expanded clone.

v_call	j_call	d_call	clone_size	cdr3_nt	cdr3_aa
TRBV28	TRBJ1-6	TRBD1	-	TGTGCCAGCAGTCTCCGGGACAGGCGCCTCCACTTT	CASSLRDRRLHF
TRBV18	TRBJ1-1	-	-	TGTGCCAGCTCACTATGGGACCAAATCGACTCTGAAGCTTTCTTT	CASSLWDQIDSEAFF
TRBV5-1	TRBJ2-7	-	-	TGCGCCAGCAGCTTGGGTGGGGAGCCCTACGAGCAGTACTTC	CASSLGGEPYEQYF
TRBV7-2	TRBJ1-2	-	-	TGTGCCAGCAGCCCGCACCTAGACAAGAACTATGGCTACACCTTC	CASSPHLDKNYGYTF
TRBV5-1	TRBJ2-2	TRBD1	-	TGCGCCAGCAGTCGGGACAGGGGACACACCGGGGAGCTGTTTTTT	CASSRDRGHTGELFF
TRBV6-1	TRBJ2-7	-	-	TGTGCCAGCAGGAAAGCAGGGTTAGCCGAGCAGTACTTC	CASRKAGLAEQYF
TRBV5-1	TRBJ1-2	-	once	TGCGCCAGCAGTGGGAGTGGGCAGGGCTATGGCTACACCTTC	CASSGSGQGYGYTF
TRBV2	TRBJ1-6	-	-	TGTGCCAGCAGTTCTGGGCAGGGGAATTCACCCCTCCACTTT	CASSSGQGNSPLHF
TRBV6-1	TRBJ2-2	-	-	TGTGCCAGCACGGCTACGAACACCGGGGAGCTGTTTTTT	CASTATNTGELFF
TRBV2	TRBJ1-4	-	-	TGTGCCAGCAGTGAACTTTTACATGAAAAACTGTTTTTT	CASSELLHEKLFF
TRBV5-6	TRBJ2-5	-	-	TGTGCCAGCAAGAAACAGGGATTAGCGGAGACCCAGTACTTC	CASKKQGLAETQYF
TRBV2	TRBJ2-1	-	-	TGTGCCAGCAGTGATCATGGTACACCTGGTCCTGAAGCGCAGTTCTTC	CASSDHGTPGPEAQFF
TRBV29-1	TRBJ1-4	TRBD1	-	TGCAGCGTTGGGAAGGGACAGCCTAATGAAAAACTGTTTTTT	CSVGKGQPNEKLFF
TRBV2	TRBJ1-5	-	-	TGTGCCAGCTCCGACGGATATAGCAATCAGCCCCAGCATTTT	CASSDGYSNQPQHF
TRBV6-1	TRBJ2-2	TRBD1	-	TGTGCCAGCACCCAGGACAGGGGGCCCACCGGGGAGCTGTTTTTT	CASTQDRGPTGELFF
TRBV19	TRBJ2-7	-	-	TGTGCCAGTAGTATCGAAAGCTCCTACGAGCAGTACTTC	CASSIESSYEQYF
TRBV11-2	TRBJ2-2	TRBD1	-	TGTGCCAGCAGCCTCGACAGGGGCACCGGGGAGCTGTTTTTT	CASSLDRGTGELFF
TRBV7-3	TRBJ2-1	-	-	TGTGCCAGCAGCTTAAATCGGGGGAATGAGCAGTTCTTC	CASSLNRGNEQFF
TRBV7-2	TRBJ2-2	-	-	TGTGCCAGCACACGGTTTATTGTGGGGGGAGGAACCGGGGAGCTGTTTTTT	CASTRFIVGGGTGELFF
TRBV5-1	TRBJ2-1	TRBD1	-	TGCGCCAGCACCGGGACAGGGGGCTCCCACTCCTACAATGAGCAGTTCTTC	CASTGTGGSHSYNEQFF
TRBV5-1	TRBJ2-7	-	-	TGCGCCAGCAGCTTAGGGGGGCAGGGACAACCCTACGAGCAGTACTTC	CASSLGGQGQPYEQYF
TRBV7-2	TRBJ1-5	-	-	TGTGCCAGCAGCTTACTCGGACGGTATCAGCCCCAGCATTTT	CASSLLGRYQPQHF
TRBV19	TRBJ1-1	-	-	TGTGCCAGTAGTATCGGGGTTGGGAACACTGAAGCTTTCTTT	CASSIGVGNTEAFF
TRBV2	TRBJ1-2	TRBD1	-	TGTGCCAGCAGTGGGGACAGGGGGCGCCGTGTCTATGGCTACACCTTC	CASSGDRGRRVYGYTF
TRBV18	TRBJ1-1	-	-	TGTGCCAGCTCACCGGACTCTTTAACAGCTTTCTTT	CASSPDSLTAFF
TRBV7-3	TRBJ2-6	-	-	TGTGCCAGCAGCCACGGGCGGACGCTACAAAGTCGGGCCAACGTCCTGACTTTC	CASSHGRTLQSRANVLTF
TRBV9	TRBJ1-1	-	-	TGTGCCAGCAGCGTAGATCCGGGGGAGGGGGTCGACACTGAAGCTTTCTTT	CASSVDPGEGVDTEAFF
TRBV2	TRBJ2-4	-	-	TGTGCCAGCGGGGGGGGCGGAATAGCCAAAAACATTCAGTACTTC	CASGGGGIAKNIQYF
TRBV6-5	TRBJ2-1	-	-	TGTGCCAGCAGTGTTTTTGGGGATGAGCAGTTCTTC	CASSVFGDEQFF
TRBV6-1	TRBJ2-2	-	-	TGTGCCAGCAAGGGGGGGCTCCGGGGCACCGGGGAGCTGTTTTTT	CASKGGLRGTGELFF
TRBV6-1	TRBJ2-6	-	few	TGTGCCAGCAGCGCAGGTCCTGGGGCCAACGTCCTGACTTTC	CASSAGPGANVLTF
TRBV6-5	TRBJ2-7	TRBD2	-	TGTGCCAGCAGTAACGGGGGACTAGCGGGGAACGAGCAGTACTTC	CASSNGGLAGNEQYF
TRBV7-3	TRBJ2-2	-	-	TGTGCCAGCAGCTCCCCAGGCACGACTTCCCCCGGGGAGCTGTTTTTT	CASSSPGTTSPGELFF
TRBV2	TRBJ2-2	-	-	TGTGCCAGCAGTGAAGTCAGGGCGGCCACCGGGGAGCTGTTTTTT	CASSEVRAATGELFF
TRBV5-4	TRBJ1-2	TRBD1	few	TGTGCCAGCAGCTTGGGACTTATCAACAGGGGATCGGCTGGCTACACCTTC	CASSLGLINRGSAGYTF
TRBV5-6	TRBJ1-1	TRBD1	-	TGTGCCAGCAGGATGAACAGGGGGAGTGAAGCTTTCTTT	CASRMNRGSEAFF
TRBV25-1	TRBJ2-5	-	-	TGTGCCAGCAGTGACGGGGGTCAAGAGACCCAGTACTTC	CASSDGGQETQYF
TRBV6-6	TRBJ2-5	-	-	TGTGCCAGCAGTAGCCGGGCTCCTCAAGAGACCCAGTACTTC	CASSSRAPQETQYF
TRBV7-6	TRBJ2-5	-	-	TGTGCCAGCAGCTCACTCGAGACCCAGTACTTC	CASSSLETQYF
TRBV7-9	TRBJ2-5	-	-	TGTGCCAGCAGCGACGAGACCCAGTACTTC	CASSDETQYF
TRBV9	TRBJ1-1	-	-	TGTGCCAGCAGCGTAGCTCCCACAGATAACACTGAAGCTTTCTTT	CASSVAPTDNTEAFF
TRBV28	TRBJ1-6	-	-	TGTGCCAGCAGTACCACGGGTGCAGGCAGCTCCTATAATTCACCCCTCCACTTT	CASSTTGAGSSYNSPLHF
TRBV11-3	TRBJ1-1	-	medium-sized	TGTGCCAGCAGCTTAGACCCCCGGACGGAAGCTTTCTTT	CASSLDPRTEAFF
TRBV2	TRBJ2-5	TRBD1	-	TGTGCCAGCAGTGGGGACAGGGGGCGAGAGACCCAGTACTTC	CASSGDRGRETQYF
TRBV7-3	TRBJ1-1	-	-	TGTGCCAGCAGCACCCAGACGAACACTGAAGCTTTCTTT	CASSTQTNTEAFF
TRBV6-1	TRBJ2-3	-	few	TGTGCCAGCAGTGAAGTGGAGTATACGCAGTATTTT	CASSEVEYTQYF
TRBV9	TRBJ1-4	TRBD1	-	TGTGCCAGCAGCGCAACAGGGGGCGGAGGGGGTGAAAAACTGTTTTTT	CASSATGGGGGEKLFF
TRBV7-2	TRBJ2-7	-	-	TGTGCCAGCAGCTTAACAAGCCCCTACGAGCAGTACTTC	CASSLTSPYEQYF
TRBV7-6	TRBJ2-2	-	-	TGTGCCAGCAGCTTAGGAGTGAACACCGGGGAGCTGTTTTTT	CASSLGVNTGELFF
TRBV5-5	TRBJ2-7	TRBD2	-	TGTGCCAGCAGCCCCCGGGGTAGCGGGGAGTACGAGCAGTACTTC	CASSPRGSGEYEQYF
TRBV9	TRBJ1-2	-	-	TGTGCCAGCAGCCCCTTGATGTGGGTGGGAGGTGGCTACACCTTC	CASSPLMWVGGGYTF
TRBV7-8	TRBJ1-5	-	once	TGTGCCAGCGGCAAACAACAGGGTCCCACCCAGCCCCAGCATTTT	CASGKQQGPTQPQHF
TRBV2	TRBJ2-5	TRBD2	once	TGTGCCAGCAGTTCCATAGCGGGGGCACAAGAGACCCAGTACTTC	CASSSIAGAQETQYF
TRBV7-2	TRBJ2-3	-	few	TGTGCCACCAGGAGGGGGTCCACAGATACGCAGTATTTT	CATRRGSTDTQYF
TRBV5-1	TRBJ2-1	TRBD2	-	TGCGCCAGCAGCTTGGCCGGGAGGACATCCATCAATGAGCAGTTCTTC	CASSLAGRTSINEQFF
TRBV2	TRBJ1-5	-	-	TGTGCCAGCAGTGGTTTAGGAGCTAGCAATCAGCCCCAGCATTTT	CASSGLGASNQPQHF